This T cell receptor (beta chain) was captured in a study of OX40 agonist ivuxolimab in advanced cancers. Overall study: Every patient in dose escalation had hepatocellular carcinoma, melanoma, renal cell or head and neck cancer. The group had a mean age of 60 years, ranged from 23 to 79, and was 82.7% male. Study-level points and caveats: Some nonresponders likewise displayed low normalized T-cell clonal expansion.

Trimming left V 2 bases short and J 7 bases short, with 8 bases between. The CDR3 is 11 amino acids. CDR1 and CDR2 from the germline V gene are GTSNPN and SVGIG (reference sequence). Using immunoSEQ multiplex PCR, the repertoire was profiled, and TCRdb retains in-frame clones only, with some absent. This sample has tens of thousands of clones, with less than 90% found just once. This clone was counted between two and nine times. The target antigen is unknown. V is TRBV30 and J is TRBJ1-1; D is unresolved. This clonotype was sampled from an adult with an advanced solid tumor such as melanoma, head and neck, liver or kidney cancer. The specimen comprised CD4+ or CD8+ T cells sorted from blood, sampled in a trial of the OX40 agonist ivuxolimab. The CDR3 nucleotides are TGTGCCTGGAGTTTGGGAGGTGAAGCTTTCTTT. It codes for CAWSLGGEAFF.